This T cell receptor (beta chain) is drawn from a study of cytomegalovirus exposure and HLA in healthy donors. Primers: 60 Vbeta forward and 13 Jbeta reverse. Sequencing used immunoSEQ multiplex PCR; TCRdb keeps in-frame clones, though not all of them. In the table there are 150,000 to 250,000 clones, roughly 79% of which are singletons. Trimming cost V 3 bases and J 5 bases, with 13 bases left between them. The CDR3 has 15 amino acids. Germline V gene data show CDR1 as MGHRA and CDR2 as YSYEKL. V usage is TRBV4-1 and J usage is TRBJ1-4; weak D call: TRBD1 (5 bases). Specimen: PBMCs. This TCR derives from a man aged 25 to 45 in good health and CMV-seronegative. CDR3 loop: CASSHQTATNEKLFF. The CDR3 nucleotides are TGCGCCAGCAGCCACCAGACAGCGACGAATGAAAAACTGTTTTTT.